This is a list of T cell receptor beta chains from one sample in a study of glioma-infiltrating T cells. TCRdb reprocessed the multiplex PCR reads with MiXCR, giving one entry per CDR3 protein. The data contain about 93,000 distinct CDR3 sequences, approximately 42% of them singletons. Source material: glioma tissue, nonneoplastic brain tissue, or PBMCs (not recorded which). All receptors derive from a human donor with low-grade glioma or glioblastoma, undergoing nonglioma brain surgery, or in good health (not recorded which). Each CDR3 is given with its conserved first and last residue.

j_gene,len,v_gene,CDR3aa
TRBJ1-5,12,TRBV19,CASSLREQPQHF
TRBJ2-7,14,TRBV2,CASSYRLEAYEQYF
TRBJ1-5,13,TRBV7-2,CASSLGGLYPQHF
TRBJ2-4,17,TRBV28,CASSTQRTGLAKNIQYF
TRBJ1-2,14,TRBV6-6,CASSYSRESYGYTF
TRBJ2-5,14,TRBV29-1,CSVKTGTGQETQYF
TRBJ1-5,16,TRBV28,CASNLYRGVYNQPQHF
TRBJ1-1,16,TRBV12-3/TRBV12-4,CASSSSPGLINTEAFF
TRBJ1-5,14,TRBV5-1,CASSFDGRNQPQHF
TRBJ2-7,16,TRBV19,CASSIRASGALYEQYF
TRBJ2-1,15,TRBV6-1,CASSAVTGLYNEKFF
TRBJ2-7,17,TRBV11-1,CASSPPGLAGGSYEQYF
TRBJ2-5,14,TRBV2,CASSDTAEQETQYF
TRBJ2-1,12,TRBV24-1,CATSDSRLAQFF
TRBJ2-5,13,TRBV5-5,CASSLGGQETQYF
TRBJ2-7,16,TRBV12-3/TRBV12-4,CASSTRDIVDSYEQYF
TRBJ1-5,14,TRBV6-2/TRBV6-3,CASSYSLQNQPQHF